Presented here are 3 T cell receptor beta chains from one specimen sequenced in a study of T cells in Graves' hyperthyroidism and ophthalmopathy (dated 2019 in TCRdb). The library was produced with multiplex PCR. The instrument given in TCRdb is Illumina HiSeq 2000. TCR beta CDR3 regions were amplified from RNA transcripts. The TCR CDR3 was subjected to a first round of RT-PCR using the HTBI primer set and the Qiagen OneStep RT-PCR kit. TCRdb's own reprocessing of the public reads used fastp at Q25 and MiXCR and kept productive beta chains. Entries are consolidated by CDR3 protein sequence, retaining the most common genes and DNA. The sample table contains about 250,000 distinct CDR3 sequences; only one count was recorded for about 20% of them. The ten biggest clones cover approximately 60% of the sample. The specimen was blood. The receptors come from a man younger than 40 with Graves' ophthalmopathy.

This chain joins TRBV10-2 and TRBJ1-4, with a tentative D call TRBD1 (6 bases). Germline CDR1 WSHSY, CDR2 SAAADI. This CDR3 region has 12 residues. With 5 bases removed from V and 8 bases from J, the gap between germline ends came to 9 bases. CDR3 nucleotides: TGCGCCAGCAGTTGGGACACCGAAAAACTGTTTTTT. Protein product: CASSWDTEKLFF.

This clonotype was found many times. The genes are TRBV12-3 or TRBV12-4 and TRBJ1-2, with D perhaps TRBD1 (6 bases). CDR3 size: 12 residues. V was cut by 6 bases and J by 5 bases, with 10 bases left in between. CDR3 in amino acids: CASSQQGYGYTF. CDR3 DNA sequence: TGTGCCAGCAGCCAACAGGGTTATGGCTACACCTTC.

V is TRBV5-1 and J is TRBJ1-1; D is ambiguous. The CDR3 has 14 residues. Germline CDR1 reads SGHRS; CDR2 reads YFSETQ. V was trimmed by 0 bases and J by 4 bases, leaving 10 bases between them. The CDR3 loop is CASSLARLATEAFF. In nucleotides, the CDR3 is TGCGCCAGCAGCTTGGCCAGGCTGGCCACTGAAGCTTTCTTT.